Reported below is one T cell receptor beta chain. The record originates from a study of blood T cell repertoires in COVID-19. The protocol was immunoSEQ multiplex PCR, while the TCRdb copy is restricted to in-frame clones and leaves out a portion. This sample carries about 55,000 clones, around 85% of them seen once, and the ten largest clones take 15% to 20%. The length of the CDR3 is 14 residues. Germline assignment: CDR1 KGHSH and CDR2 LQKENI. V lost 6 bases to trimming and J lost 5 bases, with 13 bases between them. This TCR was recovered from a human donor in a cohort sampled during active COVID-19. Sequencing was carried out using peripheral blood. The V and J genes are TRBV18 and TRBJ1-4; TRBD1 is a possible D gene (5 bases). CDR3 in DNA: TGTGCCAGCTCTCAAGGGGCAGGAAATGAAAAACTGTTTTTT. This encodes CASSQGAGNEKLFF.